The T cell receptor beta chain under discussion was sequenced for a study of T cells after yellow fever vaccination. TCRdb recomputed calls from the 5' RACE reads with MiXCR, one row per CDR3 protein. Altogether hundreds of thousands of distinct CDR3 sequences are present, around a tenth being singletons, with the ten largest covering around 19%. V lost 1 base, J lost 4 bases, and 11 bases lay in between. Germline values: CDR1 MDHEN, CDR2 SYDVKM. The CDR3 sequence is 14 residues long. Worth noting for this clonotype: Its antigen is as yet unknown.

Study observations and caveats: Some clonotypes, a small share, were shared between CD4 and CD8 compartments.

The source is a man younger than 30 who received the YFV17D yellow fever vaccine. The rearrangement joins TRBV28 to TRBJ2-7; no definite D call. Source: PBMCs, taken on the day of the first yellow fever vaccination. The CDR3 sequence is CASSLSAGLYEQYV. The CDR3 bases are TGTGCCAGCAGTTTATCGGCAGGTCTTTACGAGCAGTACGTC.